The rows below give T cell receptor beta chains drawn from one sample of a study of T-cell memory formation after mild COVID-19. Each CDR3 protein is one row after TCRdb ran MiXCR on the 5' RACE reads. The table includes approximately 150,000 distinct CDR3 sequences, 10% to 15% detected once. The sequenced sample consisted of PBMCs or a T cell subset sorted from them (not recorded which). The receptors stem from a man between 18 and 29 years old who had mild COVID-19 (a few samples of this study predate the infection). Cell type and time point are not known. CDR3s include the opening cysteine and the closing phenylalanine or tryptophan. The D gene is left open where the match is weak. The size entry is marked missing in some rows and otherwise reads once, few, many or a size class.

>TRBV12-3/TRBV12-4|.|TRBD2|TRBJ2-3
CASMSRTSGGTDTQYF
TGTGCCAGCATGTCACGGACTAGCGGGGGAACAGATACGCAGTATTTT
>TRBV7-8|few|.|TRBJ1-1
CASSPPWENTEAFF
TGTGCCAGCAGCCCTCCTTGGGAGAACACTGAAGCTTTCTTT
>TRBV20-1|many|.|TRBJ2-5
CSARPGHLQETQYF
TGCAGTGCTAGACCGGGACACCTCCAAGAGACCCAGTACTTC
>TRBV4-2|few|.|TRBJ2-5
CASSQVNGGAETQYF
TGTGCCAGCAGCCAAGTGAATGGGGGGGCGGAGACCCAGTACTTC
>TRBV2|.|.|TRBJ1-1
CASSALPNTEAFF
TGTGCCAGCAGTGCTCTCCCGAACACTGAAGCTTTCTTT
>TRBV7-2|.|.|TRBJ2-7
CASSPGLRGAYEQYF
TGTGCCAGCAGCCCGGGGTTGCGCGGGGCCTACGAGCAGTACTTC
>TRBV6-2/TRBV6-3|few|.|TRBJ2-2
CASSYHTNTGELFF
TGTGCCAGCAGTTATCACACGAACACCGGGGAGCTGTTTTTT
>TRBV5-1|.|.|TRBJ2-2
CASSLVSGGNGELFF
TGCGCCAGCAGCTTGGTGTCGGGGGGCAACGGGGAGCTGTTTTTT
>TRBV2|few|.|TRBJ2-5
CASSEGPPGNYETQYF
TGTGCCAGCAGTGAGGGACCCCCCGGGAACTACGAGACCCAGTACTTC
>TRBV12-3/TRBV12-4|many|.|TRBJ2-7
CASSLRPVYEQYF
TGTGCCAGCAGTTTACGCCCCGTCTACGAGCAGTACTTC
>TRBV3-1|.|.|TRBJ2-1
CASSGISGLEQFF
TGTGCCAGCAGTGGGATCAGCGGTCTGGAGCAGTTCTTC
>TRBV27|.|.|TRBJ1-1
CASRTNANTEAFF
TGTGCCAGCAGGACCAATGCCAACACTGAAGCTTTCTTT
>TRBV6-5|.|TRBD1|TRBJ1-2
CASSWQGADYGYTF
TGTGCCAGCAGTTGGCAGGGGGCGGACTATGGCTACACCTTC
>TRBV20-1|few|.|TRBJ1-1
CSAPRNTEAFF
TGCAGTGCACCCCGAAATACTGAAGCTTTCTTT
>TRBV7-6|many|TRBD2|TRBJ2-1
CASSLVAGGPNEQFF
TGTGCCAGCAGCTTAGTGGCGGGGGGGCCTAATGAGCAGTTCTTC
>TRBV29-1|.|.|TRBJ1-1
CSVVRSANTEAFF
TGCAGCGTTGTCCGGTCGGCTAACACTGAAGCTTTCTTT
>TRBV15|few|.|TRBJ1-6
CATSGRGRDSPLHF
TGTGCCACCAGCGGTAGGGGTCGGGATTCACCCCTCCACTTT
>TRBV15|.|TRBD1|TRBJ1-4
CATSINGQGIFEKLFF
TGTGCCACCAGCATAAACGGACAGGGTATCTTTGAAAAACTGTTTTTT
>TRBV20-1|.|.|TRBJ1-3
CSAAGVPGNTIYF
TGCAGTGCTGCCGGGGTCCCTGGAAACACCATATATTTT
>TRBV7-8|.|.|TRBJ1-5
CASLVGSRIGNQPQHF
TGTGCCAGCTTGGTGGGGAGCCGGATCGGCAATCAGCCCCAGCATTTT
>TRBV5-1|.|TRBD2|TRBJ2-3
CASSPGSGAYTDTQYF
TGCGCCAGCAGCCCAGGAAGCGGGGCCTACACAGATACGCAGTATTTT
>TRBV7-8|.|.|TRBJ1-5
CASSLARKGYSNQPQHF
TGTGCCAGCAGCTTAGCGCGTAAGGGTTATAGCAATCAGCCCCAGCATTTT
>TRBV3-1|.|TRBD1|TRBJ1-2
CASSQTGLGYTF
TGTGCCAGCAGCCAGACAGGGCTGGGCTACACCTTC
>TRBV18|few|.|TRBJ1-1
CASSPLLGTPNTEAFF
TGTGCCAGCTCACCCCTCCTTGGGACACCGAACACTGAAGCTTTCTTT
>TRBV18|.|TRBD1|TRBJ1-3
CASSSDRAGNTIYF
TGTGCCAGCTCATCGGACAGGGCTGGAAACACCATATATTTT
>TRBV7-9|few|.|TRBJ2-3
CASSLGRWITDTQYF
TGTGCCAGCAGCTTGGGACGGTGGATCACAGATACGCAGTATTTT
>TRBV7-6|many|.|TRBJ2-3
CASSPRYRTDTQYF
TGTGCCAGCAGCCCTCGGTACCGCACAGATACGCAGTATTTT
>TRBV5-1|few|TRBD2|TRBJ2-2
CASRGLAGRKVIYTGELFF
TGCGCCAGCAGAGGACTAGCGGGGAGAAAAGTAATATACACCGGGGAGCTGTTTTTT
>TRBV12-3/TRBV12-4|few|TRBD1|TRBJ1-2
CASSRGQGVSNYGYTF
TGTGCCAGCAGTCGAGGACAGGGGGTATCAAACTATGGCTACACCTTC
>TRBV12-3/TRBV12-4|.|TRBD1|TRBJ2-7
CASSKAPGQNYEQYF
TGTGCCAGCAGCAAAGCCCCGGGACAGAATTACGAGCAGTACTTC
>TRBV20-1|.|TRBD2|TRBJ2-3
CSALAGWSTDTQYF
TGCAGTGCGTTAGCGGGTTGGAGCACAGATACGCAGTATTTT
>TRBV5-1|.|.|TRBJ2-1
CASSLRQAYNEQFF
TGCGCCAGCAGCTTGCGACAGGCATACAATGAGCAGTTCTTC
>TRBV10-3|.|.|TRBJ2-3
CAIRDGTGSTDTQYF
TGTGCCATCAGGGACGGGACTGGTTCGACAGATACGCAGTATTTT
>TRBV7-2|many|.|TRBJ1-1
CASSLRRGTEAFF
TGTGCCAGCAGCTTAAGGAGGGGGACTGAAGCTTTCTTT
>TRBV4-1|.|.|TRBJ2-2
CASSQVPWATGELFF
TGCGCCAGCAGCCAAGTACCATGGGCCACCGGGGAGCTGTTTTTT
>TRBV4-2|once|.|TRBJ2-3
CASSQDGRGSTDTQYF
TGTGCCAGCAGCCAAGACGGCAGGGGTAGCACAGATACGCAGTATTTT
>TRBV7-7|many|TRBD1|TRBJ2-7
CASSSTDRVQYF
TGTGCCAGCAGCTCCACGGACAGGGTACAGTACTTC
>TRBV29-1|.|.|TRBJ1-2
CSVEDLGSYGYTF
TGCAGCGTTGAAGATCTAGGGAGCTATGGCTACACCTTC
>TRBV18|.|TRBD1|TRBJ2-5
CASSRFRGETQYF
TGTGCCAGCTCACGCTTCAGGGGGGAGACCCAGTACTTC
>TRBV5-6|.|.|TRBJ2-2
CASSLVRSGTNTGELFF
TGTGCCAGCAGCTTGGTACGCTCAGGAACCAACACCGGGGAGCTGTTTTTT
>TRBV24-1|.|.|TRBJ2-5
CATSDLEETQYF
TGTGCCACCAGTGATTTAGAAGAGACCCAGTACTTC
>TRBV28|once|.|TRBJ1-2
CASRNAKAGDANYGYTF
TGTGCCAGCAGGAATGCCAAGGCGGGAGATGCTAACTATGGCTACACCTTC
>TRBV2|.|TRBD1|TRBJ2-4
CASSDQGAKGYRRNIQYF
TGTGCCAGCAGTGACCAGGGGGCGAAGGGGTACAGGCGAAACATTCAGTACTTC
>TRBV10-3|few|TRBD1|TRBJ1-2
CAISGTGDGYTF
TGTGCCATCAGCGGGACAGGAGATGGCTACACCTTC